The next 22 T cell receptor beta chains were all read from a single sample in a study of post-analysis software for immune sequencing data. Findings and caveats of the study: Among about 5 TRBV segments more frequent in patients than controls were TRBV5-6, TRBV5-1 and TRBV20-1.

Which antigens these TCRs recognize remains unknown. The authors incorporated unique molecular identifiers into the TCR beta cDNA libraries. One entry per CDR3 protein, called by TCRdb with MiXCR from the PCR reads. The sample yields about 190,000 distinct CDR3 sequences, about 30% seen once. Specimen: blood. The origin of the receptors is a girl under 18 with multiple sclerosis.

A few counts support this clonotype. This sequence joins TRBV3-1 and TRBJ2-4, with D possibly being TRBD1 (5 bases). The CDR3 runs to 17 residues. Looked up from germline, CDR1 is LGHDT and CDR2 is YNNKEL (reference sequence). V lost 3 bases and J 8 bases, leaving 23 bases between the germline ends. Here the CDR3 DNA reads TGTGCCAGCAGCCATCGAGGCTCCCCATTAGCAGGGTACATTCAGTACTTC. The encoded protein is CASSHRGSPLAGYIQYF.

Ten or more counts support this clonotype. The chain recombines TRBV5-1 with TRBJ2-3, with 8 bases aligning to TRBD2. The CDR3 is 14 residues long. Unmatched junction bases numbered 4, after V lost 2 bases and J lost 5 bases. The germline V gene encodes CDR1 SGHRS and CDR2 YFSETQ. The CDR3 DNA reads TGCGCCAGCAGCTTAATGACTAGCGAAGATACGCAGTATTTT. Amino acid sequence: CASSLMTSEDTQYF.

The chain recombines TRBV7-2 with TRBJ2-1; maybe TRBD2 (6 bases). Germline V gives CDR1 SGHTA, CDR2 FQGNSA. The CDR3 covers 15 residues. V gave up 0 bases and J gave up 4 bases, with 10 bases separating them. CDR3 in amino acids: CASSLARGLYNEQFF. CDR3 DNA sequence: TGTGCCAGCAGCTTAGCGAGGGGACTGTACAATGAGCAGTTCTTC.

This clonotype appeared many times. The V and J genes are TRBV6-5 and TRBJ2-7; D gene uncertain. The CDR3 is 14 amino acids. V lost 6 bases to trimming and J lost 1 base, with 13 bases between them. CDR1 is MNHEY and CDR2 is SVGAGI in the germline V gene. CDR3 sequence reads: CASSQIGESYEQYF. Written as DNA, the CDR3 is TGTGCCAGCAGCCAGATAGGAGAATCCTACGAGCAGTACTTC.

This clonotype has at least ten counts. This sequence joins TRBV29-1 and TRBJ2-6, with D perhaps TRBD1 (6 bases). V was clipped by 0 bases and J by 1 base, with 16 bases between them. Germline lookup yields CDR1 SQVTM and CDR2 ANQGSEA. The CDR3 is made up of 18 amino acids. The CDR3 region is CSVEEITGLSSGANVLTF. The CDR3 nucleotides read TGCAGCGTTGAAGAGATAACAGGGTTATCGTCTGGGGCCAACGTCCTGACTTTC.

This clonotype was found once. A much larger clone is a single base away; this may be a read error. The CDR3 region is CASSFRTSNEQYF. Written as DNA, the CDR3 is TGTGCCAGCAGCTTCCGGACTAGCAATGAGCAGTACTTC. The chain joins TRBV7-2 to TRBJ2-7; 8 nucleotides line up with TRBD2. The CDR3 totals 13 residues. The germline gives CDR1 SGHTA, CDR2 FQGNSA. J was trimmed by 7 bases and V by 3 bases; bases with no gene match: 5. Full variable domain (rest looked up from reference TRBV7-2 and TRBJ2-7): GAGVSQSPSNKVTEKGKDVELRCDPISGHTALYWYRQSLGQGLEFLIYFQGNSAPDKSGLPSDRFSAERTGGSVSTLTIQRTQQEDSAVYLCASSFRTSNEQYFGPGTRLTVT.

This clonotype was counted many times. J is TRBJ1-1 and V is TRBV6-1; a weak D match, TRBD1 (5 bases). The CDR3 sequence is 17 residues long. Trimming removed 6 bases from V and 4 bases from J, with 24 bases in between. Germline CDR1 MNHNS, CDR2 SASEGT. This chain's CDR3 is CASSSRDPRAVGTEAFF. The CDR3 DNA is TGTGCCAGCAGCTCCCGGGACCCCAGGGCGGTGGGCACTGAAGCTTTCTTT.

The rearrangement joins TRBV5-5 to TRBJ2-3, with 8 positions matching TRBD2. Germline CDR1 is SGHKS and CDR2 is YYEKEE (reference sequence). This CDR3 has 14 amino acids. V lost 1 base and J lost 6; bases outside the gene matches: 4. CDR3 coding DNA: TGTGCCAGCAGCTTGTACGGGGGGGAGGATACGCAGTATTTT. Encoded protein: CASSLYGGEDTQYF.

Notes on this clonotype: This clone may be a read error of a much larger clone one base away. V usage is TRBV2 and J usage is TRBJ1-1; no firm D call. CDR1 SNHLY and CDR2 FYNNEI come from the germline V gene. This CDR3 contains 11 residues. With 8 bases removed from V and 1 base from J, the gap between germline ends came to 5 bases. The CDR3 DNA follows: TGTGCCAGCGGGGAGAACACTGAAGCTTTCTTT. It yields the protein CASGENTEAFF. Full variable domain (outside the CDR3, taken from reference TRBV2 and TRBJ1-1): EPEVTQTPSHQVTQMGQEVILRCVPISNHLYFYWYRQILGQKVEFLVSFYNNEISEKSEIFDDQFSVERPDGSNFTLKIRSTKLEDSAMYFCASGENTEAFFGQGTRLTVV.

V and J are TRBV20-1 and TRBJ1-4; 7 nucleotides match TRBD1. Germline V lookup: CDR1 DFQATT, CDR2 SNEGSKA (reference sequence). CDR3 length: 14 residues. The junction had 4 bases not matched to a gene; V was cut back by 6 bases and J by 0 bases. The CDR3 sequence is CSAKQGTTNEKLFF. CDR3 in DNA: TGCAGTGCGAAACAGGGGACAACTAATGAAAAACTGTTTTTT.

This clonotype came up once. This chain connects TRBV7-9 to TRBJ2-1; D is possibly TRBD1 or TRBD2 (5 bases each). The CDR3 spans 15 residues. V was clipped by 3 bases and J by 9 bases, with 18 bases between them. Germline V lookup: CDR1 SEHNR, CDR2 FQNEAQ (reference sequence). CDR3 sequence (DNA): TGTGCCAGCAGCTTTCAAACCGGGGCCACGGGTGAGCAGTTCTTC. Its protein is CASSFQTGATGEQFF. Variable domain in full (rest from reference TRBV7-9 and TRBJ2-1): DTGVSQNPRHKITKRGQNVTFRCDPISEHNRLYWYRQTLGQGPEFLTYFQNEAQLEKSRLLSDRFSAERPKGSFSTLEIQRTEQGDSAMYLCASSFQTGATGEQFFGPGTRLTVL.

The V call is TRBV4-2, the J call TRBJ2-4, with TRBD1 identical over 7 bases. The J call is in doubt because the DNA end fits TRBJ2-7 better. Per germline, CDR1 LGHNA and CDR2 YNFKEQ. The CDR3 is made up of 17 amino acids. CDR3 in DNA: TGTGCCAGCAGCCAGGCTTTTCCTCGTCAGGGGGCCTACGAGCAGTACTTC. Translating it yields CASSQAFPRQGAYEQYF.

Only one count was recorded for this clonotype. The V call is TRBV27, the J call TRBJ2-1; D possibly corresponds to TRBD2 (5 bases). The ends were cut back, 6 bases at V and 6 bases at J, with 12 bases in the middle. Germline loops: CDR1 MNHEY, CDR2 SMNVEV (reference sequence). This CDR3 region has 13 residues. The CDR3 DNA is TGTGCCAGCAGCGACTACGTCCTCAATGAGCAGTTCTTC. Its protein is CASSDYVLNEQFF.

Comment on this clonotype: A read error is possible here, since a much larger clone lies one base away. The chain combines TRBV5-1 with TRBJ1-5; D gene ambiguous. Trimming stripped 0 bases from V and 5 bases from J, with 6 bases between. The CDR3 spans 13 residues. The germline CDR1 and CDR2 sequences are SGHRS and YFSETQ. As DNA, the CDR3 is TGCGCCAGCAGCTTGGGCATGGATCAGCCCCAGCATTTT. It encodes CASSLGMDQPQHF. The full variable domain, in which reference TRBV5-1 and TRBJ1-5 provide the parts outside the CDR3, is KAGVTQTPRYLIKTRGQQVTLSCSPISGHRSVSWYQQTPGQGLQFLFEYFSETQRNKGNFPGRFSGRQFSNSRSEMNVSTLELGDSALYLCASSLGMDQPQHFGDGTRLSIL.

J is TRBJ2-3 and V is TRBV10-3; TRBD2 agrees at 7 bases. This CDR3 contains 15 residues. From germline, CDR1 is ENHRY and CDR2 SYGVKD. J lost 5 bases, V lost 3 bases, and 8 bases had no gene match. This CDR3 is CAISDRSGGIDTQYF. In nucleotides, the CDR3 is TGTGCCATCAGTGACCGCTCGGGGGGTATAGATACGCAGTATTTT.

The J gene is TRBJ1-5, the V gene TRBV6-6, with TRBD1 matching 7 bases. Germline values: CDR1 MNHNY, CDR2 SVGAGI (reference sequence). V trimming: 0 bases; J trimming: 3 bases; junction bases outside the gene matches: 2. This CDR3 is built from 15 residues. The CDR3 DNA sequence: TGTGCCAGCAGTTACTCGACAGGGACCAATCAGCCCCAGCATTTT. Translation gives CASSYSTGTNQPQHF.

In this sample, this clonotype turned up many times. This chain connects TRBV2 to TRBJ2-1; TRBD2 aligns across 10 bases. CDR3 length equals 17 residues. V shed 3 bases and J 3 bases; nucleotides not matched to a gene: 8. From germline, CDR1 is SNHLY and CDR2 FYNNEI. The CDR3: CASSELSQRGGYNEQFF. CDR3 DNA sequence: TGTGCCAGCAGTGAGCTTTCCCAGCGGGGGGGCTACAATGAGCAGTTCTTC.

This clonotype has just a few counts. This chain connects TRBV18 to TRBJ1-2; TRBD1 might be the D (5 bases). This CDR3 has 16 amino acids. V lost 4 bases, J lost 0 bases, and 15 bases lay in between. Germline V gene lookup returns CDR1 KGHSH and CDR2 LQKENI. The CDR3 spells CASSLQGFNPNYGYTF. Here the CDR3 DNA reads TGTGCCAGCTCACTGCAGGGTTTTAACCCTAACTATGGCTACACCTTC.

Regarding this clonotype: A read error may explain this, as a much larger clone is one base away. The V call is TRBV4-2, the J call TRBJ2-3; 12 bases map to TRBD2. Trimming cost V 2 bases and J 4 bases; bases outside gene matches: 4. There are 16 residues in the CDR3. Looked up from germline, CDR1 is LGHNA and CDR2 is YNFKEQ. For the CDR3, the DNA is TGTGCCAGCAGCCAACTAGCGGGGGGGTCCGCAGATACGCAGTATTTT. As protein: CASSQLAGGSADTQYF.

The table lists this clonotype with a few counts. The rearrangement uses TRBV28 and TRBJ1-5; 9 bases match TRBD1. Trimming took 6 bases from V and 7 from J; bases not matched to a gene: 4. In germline, CDR1 is MDHEN, CDR2 SYDVKM. The CDR3 runs 13 residues. For the CDR3, the DNA is TGTGCCAGCAGACAAGGGACAGGGCAGCCCCAGCATTTT. Residues: CASRQGTGQPQHF. Complete variable domain (other parts from reference TRBV28 and TRBJ1-5): DVKVTQSSRYLVKRTGEKVFLECVQDMDHENMFWYRQDPGLGLRLIYFSYDVKMKEKGDIPEGYSVSREKKERFSLILESASTNQTSMYLCASRQGTGQPQHFGDGTRLSIL.

The chain joins TRBV5-6 to TRBJ2-2; D possibly uses TRBD1 or TRBD2 (6 bases each). The germline V and J ends were trimmed by 2 bases and 6 bases, with 17 bases remaining between them. This CDR3 comprises 16 residues. The germline V gene has CDR1 SGHDT and CDR2 YYEEEE. CDR3 protein: CASSFLGGSGAGELFF. DNA for the CDR3: TGTGCCAGCAGCTTTCTCGGGGGCAGTGGGGCCGGGGAGCTGTTTTTT.

In this sample, this clonotype turned up many times. The chain combines TRBV10-3 with TRBJ2-5; TRBD2 might be the D (6 bases). The CDR3 has 13 residues. The germline V gene encodes CDR1 ENHRY and CDR2 SYGVKD. The V and J ends lost 3 bases and 4 bases respectively, with 9 bases between them. CDR3 nucleotide sequence: TGTGCCATCAGTGACGGGGGTGGAGAGACCCAGTACTTC. Its protein product is CAISDGGGETQYF.